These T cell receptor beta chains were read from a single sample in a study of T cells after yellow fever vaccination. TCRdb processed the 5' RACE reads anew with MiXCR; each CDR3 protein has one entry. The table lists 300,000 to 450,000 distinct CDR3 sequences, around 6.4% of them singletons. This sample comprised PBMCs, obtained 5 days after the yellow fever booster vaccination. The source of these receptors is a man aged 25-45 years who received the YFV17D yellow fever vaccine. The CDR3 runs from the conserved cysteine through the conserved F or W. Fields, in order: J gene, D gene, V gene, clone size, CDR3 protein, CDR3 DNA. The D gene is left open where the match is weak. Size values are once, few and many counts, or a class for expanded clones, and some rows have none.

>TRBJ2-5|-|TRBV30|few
CAWSLETQYF
TGTGCCTGGAGTTTGGAGACCCAGTACTTC
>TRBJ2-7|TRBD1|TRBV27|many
CASSVGTGYPYEQYF
TGTGCCAGCAGTGTCGGGACAGGGTATCCCTACGAGCAGTACTTC
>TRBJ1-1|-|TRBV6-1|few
CASSPTIGRFDTEAFF
TGTGCCAGCAGTCCCACGATCGGTCGTTTTGACACTGAAGCTTTCTTT
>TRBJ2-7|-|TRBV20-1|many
CSARDQGTLRGYEQYF
TGCAGTGCTAGAGATCAGGGGACACTTAGGGGTTACGAGCAGTACTTC
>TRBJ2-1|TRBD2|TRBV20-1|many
CSARVGGSSYNEQFF
TGCAGTGCTAGAGTAGGCGGGAGCTCCTACAATGAGCAGTTCTTC
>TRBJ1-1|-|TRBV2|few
CASTLGQSSMNTEAFF
TGTGCCAGCACCCTTGGACAGTCCAGCATGAACACTGAAGCTTTCTTT
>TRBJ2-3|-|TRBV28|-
CASSLGPGGTDTQYF
TGTGCCAGCAGTTTGGGTCCCGGGGGCACAGATACGCAGTATTTT
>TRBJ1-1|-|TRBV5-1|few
CASSLEATMNTEAFF
TGCGCCAGCAGCTTGGAGGCAACAATGAACACTGAAGCTTTCTTT
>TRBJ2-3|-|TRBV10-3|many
CAITYGSTDTQYF
TGTGCCATCACATACGGGAGCACAGATACGCAGTATTTT
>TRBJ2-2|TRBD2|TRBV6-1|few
CASSVPGTSGGSGELFF
TGTGCCAGCAGTGTTCCCGGGACTAGCGGCGGGAGCGGGGAGCTGTTTTTT
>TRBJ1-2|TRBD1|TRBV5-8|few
CASSGPGGQTYGYTF
TGTGCCAGCAGCGGCCCCGGGGGACAGACCTATGGCTACACCTTC
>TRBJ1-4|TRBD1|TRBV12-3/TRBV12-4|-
CASIWDRGVGELFF
TGTGCCAGCATCTGGGACAGGGGGGTTGGGGAACTGTTTTTT
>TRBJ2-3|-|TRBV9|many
CASSVGTATSTDTQYF
TGTGCCAGCAGCGTAGGGACAGCCACTAGCACAGATACGCAGTATTTT
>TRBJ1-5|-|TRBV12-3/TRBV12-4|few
CASSFSWGGNQPQHF
TGTGCCAGCAGTTTCTCGTGGGGGGGCAATCAGCCCCAGCATTTT
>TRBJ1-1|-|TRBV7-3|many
CASSLRGSQADEAFF
TGTGCCAGCAGCTTAAGGGGAAGTCAGGCCGATGAAGCTTTCTTT
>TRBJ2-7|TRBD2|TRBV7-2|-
CASSTGTSGYPYEQYF
TGTGCCAGCAGCACGGGGACTAGCGGGTACCCCTACGAGCAGTACTTC
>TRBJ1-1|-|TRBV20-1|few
CSAATIDKAFF
TGCAGTGCTGCGACAATAGACAAAGCTTTCTTT
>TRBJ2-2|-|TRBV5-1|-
CASSSTGENTGELFF
TGCGCCAGCAGCTCCACGGGAGAGAACACCGGGGAGCTGTTTTTT
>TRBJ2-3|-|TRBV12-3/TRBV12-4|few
CASKEGGQYTQYF
TGTGCCAGCAAGGAGGGGGGACAGTATACGCAGTATTTT
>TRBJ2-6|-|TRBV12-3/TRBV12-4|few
CASSLRGGGANVLTF
TGTGCCAGCAGTTTACGGGGTGGCGGGGCCAACGTCCTGACTTTC
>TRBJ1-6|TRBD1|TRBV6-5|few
CASSYSGTGASPLHF
TGTGCCAGCAGTTACTCCGGAACAGGGGCTTCACCCCTCCACTTT
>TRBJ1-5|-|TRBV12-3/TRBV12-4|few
CASSRDWGSNQPQHF
TGTGCCAGCAGTCGGGACTGGGGGAGCAATCAGCCCCAGCATTTT
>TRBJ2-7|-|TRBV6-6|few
CASSYQAAYEQYF
TGTGCCAGCAGTTATCAGGCAGCCTACGAGCAGTACTTC
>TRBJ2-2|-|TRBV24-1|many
CATSEGTTSTGELFF
TGTGCCACCAGTGAAGGGACAACTTCGACCGGGGAGCTGTTTTTT
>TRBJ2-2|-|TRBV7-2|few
CASSFTGPQTGELFF
TGTGCCAGCAGCTTTACAGGGCCACAGACCGGGGAGCTGTTTTTT
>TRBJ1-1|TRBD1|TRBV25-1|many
CASGGTGATEAFF
TGTGCCAGCGGGGGGACAGGGGCGACTGAAGCTTTCTTT
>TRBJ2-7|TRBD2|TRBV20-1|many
CSAIGTSGKDEQYF
TGCAGTGCCATCGGGACTAGCGGGAAAGATGAGCAGTACTTC
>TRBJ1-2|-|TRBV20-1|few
CSASFRDPFVGYTF
TGCAGTGCTTCTTTTCGGGACCCCTTTGTTGGCTACACCTTC
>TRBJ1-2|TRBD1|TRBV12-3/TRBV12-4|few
CASSGQGGPSGYTF
TGTGCCAGCAGTGGACAGGGGGGTCCCTCGGGCTACACCTTC
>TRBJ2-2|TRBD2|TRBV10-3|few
CAISESGTTSGELFF
TGTGCCATCAGTGAGTCGGGGACTACGTCCGGGGAGCTGTTTTTT
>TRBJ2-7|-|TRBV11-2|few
CASSNDRSSYEQYF
TGTGCCAGCAGCAACGACAGGAGCTCCTACGAGCAGTACTTC
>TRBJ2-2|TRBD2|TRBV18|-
CASSASGMNTGELFF
TGTGCCAGCTCAGCTAGCGGGATGAACACCGGGGAGCTGTTTTTT
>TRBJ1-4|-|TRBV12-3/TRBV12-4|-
CASSRGATNEKLFF
TGTGCCAGCAGCCGAGGTGCAACTAATGAAAAACTGTTTTTT
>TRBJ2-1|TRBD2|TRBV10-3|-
CAIRGPGGRGANEQFF
TGTGCCATCAGGGGCCCGGGGGGGCGGGGGGCCAATGAGCAGTTCTTC
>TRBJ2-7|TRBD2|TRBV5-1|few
CASSLGHRDTAGDFYEQYF
TGCGCCAGCAGCTTGGGACACCGAGATACAGCGGGAGATTTCTACGAGCAGTACTTC
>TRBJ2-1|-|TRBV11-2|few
CASRRVGGSYNEQFF
TGTGCCAGCAGGCGGGTGGGCGGTTCCTACAATGAGCAGTTCTTC
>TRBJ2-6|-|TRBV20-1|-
CSARDTGSGANVLTF
TGCAGTGCTAGAGATACAGGCTCTGGGGCCAACGTCCTGACTTTC
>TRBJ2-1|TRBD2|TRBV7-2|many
CASSLWAGGPGGNEQFF
TGTGCCAGCAGCTTATGGGCGGGAGGGCCCGGGGGCAATGAGCAGTTCTTC
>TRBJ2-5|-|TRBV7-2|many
CASSFWTDQETQYF
TGTGCCAGCAGCTTCTGGACAGACCAAGAGACCCAGTACTTC
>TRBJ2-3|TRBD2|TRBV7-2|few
CASSPVGAGGPEDTQYF
TGTGCCAGCAGCCCAGTGGGGGCGGGAGGGCCGGAAGATACGCAGTATTTT
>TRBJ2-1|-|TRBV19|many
CASSIQGRKSEQFF
TGTGCCAGTAGTATTCAGGGACGAAAATCGGAGCAGTTCTTC
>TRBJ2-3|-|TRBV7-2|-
CASRLGATDTQYF
TGTGCCAGCAGATTAGGAGCAACGGATACGCAGTATTTT
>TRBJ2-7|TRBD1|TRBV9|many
CASSVGQGNYEQYF
TGTGCCAGCAGCGTAGGACAGGGAAACTACGAGCAGTACTTC